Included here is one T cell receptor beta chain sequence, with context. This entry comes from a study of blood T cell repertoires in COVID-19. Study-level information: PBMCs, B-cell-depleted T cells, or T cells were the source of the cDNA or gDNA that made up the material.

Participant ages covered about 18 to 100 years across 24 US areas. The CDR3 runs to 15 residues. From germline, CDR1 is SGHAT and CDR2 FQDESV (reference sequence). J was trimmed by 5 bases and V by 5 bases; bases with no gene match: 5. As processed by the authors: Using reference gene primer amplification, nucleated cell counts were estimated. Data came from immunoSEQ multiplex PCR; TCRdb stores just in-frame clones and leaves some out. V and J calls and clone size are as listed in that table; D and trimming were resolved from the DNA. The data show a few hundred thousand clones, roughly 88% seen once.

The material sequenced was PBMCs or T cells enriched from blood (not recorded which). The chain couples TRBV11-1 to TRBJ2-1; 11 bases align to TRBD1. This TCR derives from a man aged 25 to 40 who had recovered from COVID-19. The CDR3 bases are TGTGCCAGCAGCGCGGGACAGGGGGGGAACAATGAGCAGTTCTTC. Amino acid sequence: CASSAGQGGNNEQFF.